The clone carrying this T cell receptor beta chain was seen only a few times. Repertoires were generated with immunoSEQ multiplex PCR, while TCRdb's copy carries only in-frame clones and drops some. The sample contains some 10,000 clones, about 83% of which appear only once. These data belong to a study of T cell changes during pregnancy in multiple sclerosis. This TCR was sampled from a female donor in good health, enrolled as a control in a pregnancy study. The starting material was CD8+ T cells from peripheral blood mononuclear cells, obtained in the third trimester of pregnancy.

CDR3 sequence (DNA): TGTGCCAGCAATGATCCGGGAGGCTATGGCTACACCTTC. Translating gives CASNDPGGYGYTF. The genes are TRBV9 and TRBJ1-2, with D hard to call. CDR3 size: 13 residues. Germline V gene lookup returns CDR1 SGDLS and CDR2 YYNGEE. The V end lost 6 bases, the J end lost 4 bases, and 13 bases lay between the germline ends.